This entry concerns a single T cell receptor (beta chain). This sample was included in a study of identical twins. CDR3 length: 14 residues. Trimming took 3 bases from V and 5 from J; bases not matched to a gene: 5. TCRdb processed the 5' RACE reads anew with MiXCR; each CDR3 protein has one entry. The table includes 210,000 or so distinct CDR3 sequences, approximately 15% detected once. These records were also assigned to another study, of T cells expressing NK-cell markers. That paper adds: Among the eight sequenced donors, seven tested HCMV-seropositive and one tested seronegative. Also leading the CD3+CD56-NKG2C+ fraction in a few donors were these clonotypes.

The chain carries TRBV12-3 or TRBV12-4 and TRBJ1-2; the match to TRBD1 covers 8 bases. The sample was CD8+ T cells sorted from blood. The receptor was derived from a woman aged 18-29 years in good health. The DNA for the CDR3 is TGTGCCAGCAGTTTGGGGAACAGGGGGTATGGCTACACCTTC. It is translated as CASSLGNRGYGYTF.